This T cell receptor (beta chain) comes out of a study of blood T cell repertoires in COVID-19. Looking at the study overall: There were acute and convalescent COVID-19 samples, and they came from the United States, Italy and Spain.

Shortly before study entry, within 2 weeks, exposed participants had met a COVID-19 case. In the original processing: Estimation of nucleated cell counts relied on the amplification of reference gene primers. TCRdb's copy holds only in-frame clones and misses some; the assay was immunoSEQ multiplex PCR. Clonal size and the V and J genes are those of that table, whereas D and trimming came from the DNA. The profile shows roughly 200,000 clones, around four fifths of them singletons. Germline V gene lookup returns CDR1 SEHNR and CDR2 FQNEAQ (reference sequence). Trimming shortened V by 5 bases and J by 5 bases, and 17 bases separated the two germline ends. The CDR3 runs 15 residues.

The sequencing input was PBMCs or T cells enriched from blood (not recorded which). This TCR was recovered from a woman in her forties or fifties who had been exposed to COVID-19. The chain couples TRBV7-9 to TRBJ2-3; maybe TRBD2 (5 bases). CDR3: CASSQKVGVRDTQYF. DNA for the CDR3: TGTGCCAGCAGCCAAAAGGTCGGGGTACGAGATACGCAGTATTTT.